This T cell receptor beta chain stems from a study of immune heterogeneity within non-small cell lung tumors. With respect to this clonotype: A clone one base away is much larger, so this may be a read error.

The authors used 550 to 750 ng of bulk tumor genomic DNA per sample as template. Far-apart biopsies, several per primary tumor, were taken during surgery. Undergoing curative surgery were patients whose non-small cell lung cancer was untreated and newly diagnosed. It was a multiplex PCR that amplified TCR beta CDR3, with 32 V and 13 J primers. TCRdb recomputed calls from the multiplex PCR reads with MiXCR, one row per CDR3 protein. There are around 11,000 distinct CDR3 sequences in the sample; around 30% occur only once, and roughly 23% lies in the top ten. Per germline, CDR1 KGHDR and CDR2 SFDVKD. This CDR3 comprises 15 residues.

The source material was lung tumor tissue. The chain links TRBV24-1 to TRBJ2-5; possibly TRBD2 for D (7 bases). The clonotype originates from a woman aged 45 to 65 with non-small cell lung cancer. The CDR3 DNA follows: TGTGTCACCAGTGATTTTGGACGGGGGGCGGAGACCCAGTACTTC. As protein: CVTSDFGRGAETQYF.